One and the same sample provided the 10 T cell receptor beta chains below, sequenced in a study of blood T cells in healthy people across ages (dated by TCRdb to 2015 to 2017). The library was built by means of 5' RACE. Sequencing used an Illumina HiSeq 2500. A second PCR of about 7 to 12 cycles was run with a J-beta primer mix and a sample-barcoded 5' primer. TCRdb's own reprocessing of the public reads used fastp at Q25 and MiXCR and kept productive beta chains. Every CDR3 protein is listed once, alongside the most common genes and DNA of its rows. The sample table holds hundreds of thousands of distinct CDR3 sequences, of which roughly 41% were seen once. In total, the top ten clones hold roughly 30% of the sample. Sequenced material: blood. These receptors all come from an elderly man in good health.

This clonotype was counted a few times. The chain is built from TRBV4-2 and TRBJ2-1, with 13 bases aligning to TRBD2. The CDR3 runs to 18 residues. V shed 2 bases, J shed 5 bases, and the junction held 9 bases outside the gene matches. Germline V lookup: CDR1 LGHNA, CDR2 YNFKEQ. The CDR3 DNA is TGTGCCAGCAGCCAAATCGGGACTAGCGGGATGTTGGACAATGAGCAGTTCTTC. This codes for CASSQIGTSGMLDNEQFF.

This sequence joins TRBV3-1 and TRBJ1-2; TRBD1 aligns across 8 bases. V lost 4 bases and J lost 5; bases outside the gene matches: 9. The CDR3 consists of 15 residues. CDR1 and CDR2 (germline): LGHDT, YNNKEL (reference sequence). CDR3: CASSRLDREGYGYTF. The CDR3 coding sequence is TGTGCCAGCAGCCGATTGGACAGGGAAGGATATGGCTACACCTTC.

This clonotype turned up a few times. The rearrangement uses TRBV14 and TRBJ2-1; D gene ambiguous. Germline CDR1 SGHDN, CDR2 FVKESK. There are 16 residues in the CDR3. V lost 0 bases and J 12 bases, leaving 21 bases between the germline ends. For the CDR3, the DNA is TGTGCCAGCAGCCAAGATAAGGGAACGATCCATGGCGGGCAGTTCTTC. It yields the protein CASSQDKGTIHGGQFF. Together with reference TRBV14 and TRBJ2-1, the CDR3 gives the full variable domain: EAGVTQFPSHSVIEKGQTVTLRCDPISGHDNLYWYRRVMGKEIKFLLHFVKESKQDESGMPNNRFLAERTGGTYSTLKVQPAELEDSGVYFCASSQDKGTIHGGQFFGPGTRLTVL.

Turning to this clonotype: A read error is possible here, since a much larger clone lies one base away. The V call is TRBV7-2, the J call TRBJ1-6; a weak D match, TRBD1 (6 bases). The germline V gene encodes CDR1 SGHTA and CDR2 FQGNSA. This CDR3 has 14 amino acids. The DNA of the CDR3 is TGTGCCAGCAGCTTAGTCAAGGGGGATTCACCCCCCCACTTT. Translated, it gives CASSLVKGDSPPHF. Based on the CDR3 plus reference TRBV7-2 and TRBJ1-6, the full variable domain is GAGVSQSPSNKVTEKGKDVELRCDPISGHTALYWYRQSLGQGLEFLIYFQGNSAPDKSGLPSDRFSAERTGGSVSTLTIQRTQQEDSAVYLCASSLVKGDSPPHFGNGTRLTVT.

This clonotype has just a few counts. The genes are TRBV18 and TRBJ2-7, with D perhaps being TRBD1 or TRBD2 (7 bases each). Germline V CDR1 and CDR2: KGHSH, LQKENI. CDR3 size: 14 residues. The V end lost 8 bases, the J end lost 3 bases, and 17 bases lay between the germline ends. The CDR3 region is CASSPAGGGYEQYF. As DNA, the CDR3 is TGTGCCAGCAGCCCGGCAGGGGGGGGCTACGAGCAGTACTTC.

This clonotype was counted a few times. The chain is built from TRBV12-3 or TRBV12-4 and TRBJ2-7; D unclear. The CDR3 length is 13 residues. V shed 7 bases and J shed 0 bases, with 10 bases lying between them. The CDR3 nucleotides are TGTGCCAGCACCCTCAAGACCTCCTACGAGCAGTACTTC. Amino acids: CASTLKTSYEQYF.

In its sample, this clonotype was seen many times. The V gene is TRBV29-1, the J gene TRBJ2-7, with 9 nucleotides matching TRBD1. Germline CDR1 and CDR2: SQVTM and ANQGSEA. The V segment lost 4 bases and the J segment 4 bases; nucleotides outside the gene matches: 8. The CDR3 runs to 14 residues. The CDR3 region has the DNA TGCAGCGTTGTATCGACAGGGGGGGCATACGAGCAGTACTTC. Amino acids: CSVVSTGGAYEQYF.

The chain carries TRBV3-1 and TRBJ2-1; no firm D call. Between the trimmed V and J ends, which lost 4 bases and 0 bases, there was a span of 13 bases. The CDR3 sequence is 16 residues long. Per the germline V gene, CDR1 is LGHDT and CDR2 is YNNKEL (reference sequence). The CDR3 DNA is TGTGCCAGCAGCCTCGACGTCCGAAGCTCCTACAATGAGCAGTTCTTC. It is translated as CASSLDVRSSYNEQFF.

The chain is built from TRBV3-1 and TRBJ2-4, with D unclear. This CDR3 comprises 13 residues. Germline CDR1 reads LGHDT; CDR2 reads YNNKEL (reference sequence). V was trimmed by 2 bases and J by 12 bases, leaving 14 bases between them. This chain's CDR3 is CASSQKRSGDQYF. The CDR3 bases are TGTGCCAGCAGCCAAAAAAGATCCGGAGATCAGTACTTC.

This clonotype was observed a handful of times. The chain combines TRBV7-2 with TRBJ2-5; possible D gene TRBD1, 6 bases. There are 14 residues in the CDR3. V was cut by 4 bases and J by 2 bases, with 11 bases left in between. Germline V gene lookup returns CDR1 SGHTA and CDR2 FQGNSA. CDR3 in amino acids: CASSSSQGQETQYF. Here the CDR3 DNA reads TGTGCCAGCAGCTCCTCTCAGGGGCAAGAGACCCAGTACTTC.